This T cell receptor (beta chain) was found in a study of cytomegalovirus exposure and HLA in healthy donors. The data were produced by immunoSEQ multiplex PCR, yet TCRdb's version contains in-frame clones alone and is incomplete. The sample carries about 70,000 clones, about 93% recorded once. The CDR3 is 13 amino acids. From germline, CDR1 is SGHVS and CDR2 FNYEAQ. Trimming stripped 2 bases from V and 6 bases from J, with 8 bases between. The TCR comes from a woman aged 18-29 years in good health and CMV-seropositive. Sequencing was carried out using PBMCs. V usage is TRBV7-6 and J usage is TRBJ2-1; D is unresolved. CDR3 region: CASSLSPPNEQFF. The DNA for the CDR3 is TGTGCCAGCAGCTTAAGCCCGCCCAATGAGCAGTTCTTC.